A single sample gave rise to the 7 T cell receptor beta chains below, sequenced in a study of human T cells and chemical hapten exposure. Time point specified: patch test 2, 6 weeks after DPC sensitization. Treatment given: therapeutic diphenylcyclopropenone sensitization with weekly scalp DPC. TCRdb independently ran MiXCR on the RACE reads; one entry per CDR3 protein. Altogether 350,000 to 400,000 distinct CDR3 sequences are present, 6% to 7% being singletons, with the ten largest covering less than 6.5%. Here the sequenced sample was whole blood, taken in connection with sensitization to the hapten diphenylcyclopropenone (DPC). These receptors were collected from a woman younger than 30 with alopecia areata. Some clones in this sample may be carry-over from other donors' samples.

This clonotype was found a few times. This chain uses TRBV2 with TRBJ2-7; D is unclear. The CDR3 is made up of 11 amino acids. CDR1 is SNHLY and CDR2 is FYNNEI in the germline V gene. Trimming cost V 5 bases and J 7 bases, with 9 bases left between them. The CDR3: CASSQYWEQYF. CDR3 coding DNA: TGTGCCAGCAGTCAGTACTGGGAGCAGTACTTC.

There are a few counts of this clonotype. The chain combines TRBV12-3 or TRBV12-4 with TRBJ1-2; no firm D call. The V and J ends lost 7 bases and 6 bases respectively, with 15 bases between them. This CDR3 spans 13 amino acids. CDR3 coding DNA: TGTGCCAGCATCGGAACTCTAGCCGATGGCTACACCTTC. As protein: CASIGTLADGYTF.

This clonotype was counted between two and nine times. CDR3 DNA sequence: TGTGCCAGCAGTTTACTTCTGGGAGACTTCTATGGCTACACCTTC. The encoded protein is CASSLLLGDFYGYTF. This chain joins TRBV12-3 or TRBV12-4 and TRBJ1-2; D call uncertain. There are 15 residues in the CDR3. The V and J ends lost 2 bases and 4 bases respectively, with 14 bases between them.

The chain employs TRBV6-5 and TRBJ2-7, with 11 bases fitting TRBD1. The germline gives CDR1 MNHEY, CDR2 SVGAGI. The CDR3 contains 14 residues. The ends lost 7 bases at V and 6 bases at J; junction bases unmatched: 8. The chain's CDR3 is CASNMAGTGGEQYF. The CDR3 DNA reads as TGTGCCAGCAATATGGCCGGGACAGGGGGCGAGCAGTACTTC.

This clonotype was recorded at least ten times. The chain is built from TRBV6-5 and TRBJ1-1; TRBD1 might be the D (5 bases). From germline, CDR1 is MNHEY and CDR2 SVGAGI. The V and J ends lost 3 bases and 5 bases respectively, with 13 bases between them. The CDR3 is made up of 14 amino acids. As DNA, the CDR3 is TGTGCCAGCAGTTATCCAGGGAGGGATACTGAAGCTTTCTTT. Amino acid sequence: CASSYPGRDTEAFF.

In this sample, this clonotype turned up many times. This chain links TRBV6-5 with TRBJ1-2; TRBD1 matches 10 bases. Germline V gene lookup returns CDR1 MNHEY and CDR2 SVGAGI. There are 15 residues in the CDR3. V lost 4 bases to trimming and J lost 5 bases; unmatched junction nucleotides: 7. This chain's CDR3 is CASSSSWTGGYGYTF. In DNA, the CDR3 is TGTGCCAGCAGTTCTTCTTGGACAGGGGGTTATGGCTACACCTTC.

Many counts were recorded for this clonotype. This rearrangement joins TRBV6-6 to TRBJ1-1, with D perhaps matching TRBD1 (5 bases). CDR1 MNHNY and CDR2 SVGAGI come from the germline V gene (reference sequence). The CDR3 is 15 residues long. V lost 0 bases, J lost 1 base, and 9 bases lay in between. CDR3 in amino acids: CASSYSGTTNTEAFF. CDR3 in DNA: TGTGCCAGCAGTTACTCAGGGACGACGAACACTGAAGCTTTCTTT.